This T cell receptor (beta chain) was recorded in a study of shared clonotypes between healthy human individuals. Assay: immunoSEQ multiplex PCR; the TCRdb copy retains only in-frame clones and omits some. Of around 2.5 million clones listed, approximately 93% are singletons. Healthy HIV-negative adults with no recent acute infections or vaccinations were recruited as donors. CDR1 is SGDLS, CDR2 YYNGEE, per germline. This CDR3 region has 13 residues. Trimming removed 2 bases at V and 2 bases at J, with 7 bases between. Notes on the study in general: The study drew on few donors, limiting represented genetic and exposure-history diversity.

Concerning this clone: The antigen remains unidentified. The sample holds other DNA sequences that translate to the same CDR3.

The sequencing input was naive CD4+ T cells from PBMCs. Regarding subset: CD45RA+ positively selected. The TCR originated in a man aged 18-30 years in good health. Some clones in this sample may be carry-over from other donors' samples. The chain recombines TRBV9 with TRBJ1-2; D gene ambiguous. The CDR3 is CASSVGSNYGYTF. The CDR3 nucleotides read TGTGCCAGCAGCGTTGGCAGCAACTATGGCTACACCTTC. Full variable domain (outside the CDR3, taken from reference TRBV9 and TRBJ1-2): DSGVTQTPKHLITATGQRVTLRCSPRSGDLSVYWYQQSLDQGLQFLIQYYNGEERAKGNILERFSAQQFPDLHSELNLSSLELGDSALYFCASSVGSNYGYTFGSGTRLTVV.